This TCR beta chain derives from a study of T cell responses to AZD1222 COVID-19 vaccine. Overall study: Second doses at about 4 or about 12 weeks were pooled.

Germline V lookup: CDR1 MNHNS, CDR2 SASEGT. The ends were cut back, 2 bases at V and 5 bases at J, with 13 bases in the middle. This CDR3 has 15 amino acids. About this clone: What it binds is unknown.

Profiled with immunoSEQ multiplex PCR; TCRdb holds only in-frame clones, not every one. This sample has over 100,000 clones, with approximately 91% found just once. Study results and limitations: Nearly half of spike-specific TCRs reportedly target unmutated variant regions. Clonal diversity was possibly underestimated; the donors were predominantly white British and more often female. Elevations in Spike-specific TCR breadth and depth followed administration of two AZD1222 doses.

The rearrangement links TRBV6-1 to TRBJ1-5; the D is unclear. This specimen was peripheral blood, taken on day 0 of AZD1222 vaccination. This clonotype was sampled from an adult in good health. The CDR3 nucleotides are TGTGCCAGCAGTGAATGGAACGGGAGTGATCAGCCCCAGCATTTT. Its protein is CASSEWNGSDQPQHF.